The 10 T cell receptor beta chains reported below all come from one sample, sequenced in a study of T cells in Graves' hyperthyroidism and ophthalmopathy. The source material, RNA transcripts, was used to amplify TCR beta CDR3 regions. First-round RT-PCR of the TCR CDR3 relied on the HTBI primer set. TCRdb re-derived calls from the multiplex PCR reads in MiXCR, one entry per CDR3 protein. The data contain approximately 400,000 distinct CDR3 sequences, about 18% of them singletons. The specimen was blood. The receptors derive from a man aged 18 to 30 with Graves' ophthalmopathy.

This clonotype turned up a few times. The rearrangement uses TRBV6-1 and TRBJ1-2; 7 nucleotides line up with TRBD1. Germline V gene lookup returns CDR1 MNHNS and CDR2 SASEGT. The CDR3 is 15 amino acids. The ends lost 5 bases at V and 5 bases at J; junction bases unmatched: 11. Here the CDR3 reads CASSTPGQTFYGYTF. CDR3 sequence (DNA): TGTGCCAGCAGTACCCCGGGACAGACTTTTTATGGCTACACCTTC.

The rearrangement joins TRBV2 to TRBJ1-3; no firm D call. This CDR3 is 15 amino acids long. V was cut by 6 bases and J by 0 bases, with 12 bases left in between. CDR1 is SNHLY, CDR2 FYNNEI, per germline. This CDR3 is CASSVDGLSGNTIYF. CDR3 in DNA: TGTGCCAGCAGCGTAGATGGCCTCTCTGGAAACACCATATATTTT. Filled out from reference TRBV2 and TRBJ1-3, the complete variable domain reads EPEVTQTPSHQVTQMGQEVILRCVPISNHLYFYWYRQILGQKVEFLVSFYNNEISEKSEIFDDQFSVERPDGSNFTLKIRSTKLEDSAMYFCASSVDGLSGNTIYFGEGSWLTVV.

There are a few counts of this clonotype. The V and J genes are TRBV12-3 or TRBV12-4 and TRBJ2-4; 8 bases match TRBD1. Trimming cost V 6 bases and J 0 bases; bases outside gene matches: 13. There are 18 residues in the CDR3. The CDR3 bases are TGTGCCAGCAGCCTGGGACAGGCACCTTTCCTAGCCAAAAACATTCAGTACTTC. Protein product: CASSLGQAPFLAKNIQYF.

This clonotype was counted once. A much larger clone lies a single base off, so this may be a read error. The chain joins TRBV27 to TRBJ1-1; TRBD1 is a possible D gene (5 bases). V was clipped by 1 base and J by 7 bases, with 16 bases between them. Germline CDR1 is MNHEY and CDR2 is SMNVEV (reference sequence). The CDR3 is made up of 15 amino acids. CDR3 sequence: CASSLWGDGRDEAFF. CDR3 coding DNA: TGTGCCAGCAGTTTATGGGGGGATGGAAGAGATGAAGCTTTCTTT.

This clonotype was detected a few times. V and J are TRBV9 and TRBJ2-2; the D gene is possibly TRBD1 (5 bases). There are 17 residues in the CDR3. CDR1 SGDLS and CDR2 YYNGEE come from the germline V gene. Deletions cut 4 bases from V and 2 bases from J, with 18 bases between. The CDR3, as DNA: TGTGCCAGCAGCCAAGACCAGTGGGGCGCAAACACCGGGGAGCTGTTTTTT. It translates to CASSQDQWGANTGELFF. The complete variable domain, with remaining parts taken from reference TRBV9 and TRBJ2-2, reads DSGVTQTPKHLITATGQRVTLRCSPRSGDLSVYWYQQSLDQGLQFLIQYYNGEERAKGNILERFSAQQFPDLHSELNLSSLELGDSALYFCASSQDQWGANTGELFFGEGSRLTVL.

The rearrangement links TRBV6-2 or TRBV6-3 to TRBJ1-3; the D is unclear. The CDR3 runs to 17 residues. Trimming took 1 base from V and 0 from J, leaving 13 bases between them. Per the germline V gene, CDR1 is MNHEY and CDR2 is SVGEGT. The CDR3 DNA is TGTGCCAGCAGTTACTTCGGGCAACCGTACTCTGGAAACACCATATATTTT. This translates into CASSYFGQPYSGNTIYF.

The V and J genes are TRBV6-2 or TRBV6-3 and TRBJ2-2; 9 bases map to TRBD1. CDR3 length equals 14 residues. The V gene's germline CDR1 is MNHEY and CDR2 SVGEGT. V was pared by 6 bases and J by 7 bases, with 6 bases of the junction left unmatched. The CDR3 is CASRGTGMNGELFF. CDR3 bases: TGTGCCAGCAGAGGGACAGGGATGAACGGGGAGCTGTTTTTT.

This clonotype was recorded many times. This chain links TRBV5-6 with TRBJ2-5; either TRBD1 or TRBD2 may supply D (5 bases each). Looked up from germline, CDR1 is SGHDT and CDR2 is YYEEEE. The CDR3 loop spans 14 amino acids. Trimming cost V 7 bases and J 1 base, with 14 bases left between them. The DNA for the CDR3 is TGTGCCAGCTGGCCTCTGGGGACCCAAGAGACCCAGTACTTC. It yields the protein CASWPLGTQETQYF.

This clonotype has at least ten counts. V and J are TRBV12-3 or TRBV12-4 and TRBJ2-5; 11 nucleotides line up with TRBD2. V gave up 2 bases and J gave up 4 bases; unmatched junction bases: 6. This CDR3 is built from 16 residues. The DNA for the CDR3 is TGTGCCAGCAGTTTATCCCTAGCGGGGGGCCCAGAGACCCAGTACTTC. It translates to CASSLSLAGGPETQYF.

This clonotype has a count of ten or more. The CDR3 region is CASSPRDGSVFEQYF. As DNA, the CDR3 is TGTGCCAGCAGCCCCAGGGACGGTAGCGTTTTCGAGCAGTACTTC. J is TRBJ2-7 and V is TRBV7-9; D could derive from TRBD1 or TRBD2 (5 bases each). This CDR3 is 15 amino acids long. V lost 5 bases and J lost 6, with 20 bases in between. CDR1 is SEHNR and CDR2 is FQNEAQ in the germline V gene (reference sequence).